This TCR beta chain stems from a study of CD8 T cells in ankylosing spondylitis. The study's findings and limits: It appeared that ankylosing spondylitis blood was characterized by a TCR beta motif of about 8 highly homologous variants. Disease-linked clones reportedly concentrated significantly in matched ankylosing spondylitis synovial fluid.

In TCRdb, the 5' RACE reads were re-called with MiXCR into one record per CDR3 protein. The sample yields around 120,000 distinct CDR3 sequences, approximately 13% seen once. The germline gives CDR1 SGHRS, CDR2 YFSETQ. CDR3 length equals 16 residues. The sample holds one count of this clonotype. Its specificity is unknown. Mismatch with germline at one junction end may stem from a read error. This chain joins TRBV5-1 and TRBJ2-1, with 9 bases lining up with TRBD2. The sequence was obtained from a female donor with ankylosing spondylitis or in good health (not recorded which). Specimen: blood, either unsorted or a sorted T cell fraction (not recorded which). The CDR3 is CTSSFLAGANYNEQFF. In nucleotides, the CDR3 is TGCACCAGCAGCTTTTTAGCGGGGGCGAACTACAATGAGCAGTTCTTC.